These 31 T cell receptor beta chains came from one sample sequenced in a study of shared clonotypes between healthy human individuals (dated by TCRdb to about 2020). The library was made by the immunoSEQ multiplex PCR assay. TCRdb's version of the immuneACCESS table is confined to in-frame rearrangements and falls short of the full clone set. An unresolved V gene accounts for under half of the shortfall where checked; the remainder is of unknown origin. The sample includes 450,000 to 600,000 clones, with approximately 79% observed a single time. The ten largest clones capture about an eighth of the sample. Sequencing was performed on PBMCs. These receptors were taken from a woman in her thirties or forties in good health. Some clones in this sample may be carry-over from other donors' samples.

This chain uses TRBV15 with TRBJ1-5, with D unresolved. This CDR3 region has 13 residues. V lost 3 bases to trimming and J lost 5 bases, with 8 bases between them. Per germline, CDR1 LNHNV and CDR2 YYDKDF (reference sequence). Here the CDR3 reads CATSSHRDQPQHF. In DNA, the CDR3 is TGTGCCACCAGCAGTCACAGAGATCAGCCCCAGCATTTT.

A remark on this clone: The same CDR3 is also encoded by other DNA sequences in this sample. The chain is built from TRBV10-3 and TRBJ2-3, with D unclear. The germline gives CDR1 ENHRY, CDR2 SYGVKD. The CDR3 contains 14 residues. V shed 0 bases and J shed 1 base, with 5 bases lying between them. CDR3 sequence: CAISESVGTDTQYF. The CDR3 region has the DNA TGTGCCATCAGTGAGTCCGTTGGCACAGATACGCAGTATTTT.

The table lists this clone with a few counts. This chain links TRBV5-6 with TRBJ2-3; no definite D call. Germline V gene lookup returns CDR1 SGHDT and CDR2 YYEEEE. This CDR3 is built from 12 residues. Trimming pared 0 bases from V and 4 bases from J, leaving 3 bases between. CDR3 bases: TGTGCCAGCAGCTTGGATCCAGATACGCAGTATTTT. It codes for CASSLDPDTQYF. The complete variable domain, with remaining parts taken from reference TRBV5-6 and TRBJ2-3, reads DAGVTQSPTHLIKTRGQQVTLRCSPKSGHDTVSWYQQALGQGPQFIFQYYEEEERQRGNFPDRFSGHQFPNYSSELNVNALLLGDSALYLCASSLDPDTQYFGPGTRLTVL.

The chain uses TRBV28 and TRBJ1-4; tentatively, D is TRBD1 (5 bases). CDR1 is MDHEN and CDR2 is SYDVKM in the germline V gene. CDR3 length equals 13 residues. Trimming left V 8 bases short and J 3 bases short, with 10 bases between. The CDR3 loop is CASWDRANEKLFF. The CDR3, as DNA: TGTGCCAGCTGGGACCGGGCTAATGAAAAACTGTTTTTT.

CDR3 coding DNA: TGTGCATACTCGGACAGAGACTATGGCTACACCTTC. Its protein is CAYSDRDYGYTF. V is TRBV28 and J is TRBJ1-2; D possibly corresponds to TRBD1 (6 bases). Germline V lookup: CDR1 MDHEN, CDR2 SYDVKM. The CDR3 extends over 12 amino acids.

The rearrangement links TRBV4-2 to TRBJ2-3; D is possibly TRBD2 (6 bases). Germline values: CDR1 LGHNA, CDR2 YNFKEQ. This CDR3 contains 16 residues. The V and J ends lost 4 bases and 0 bases respectively, with 14 bases between them. This CDR3 reads CASSPWRGASTDTQYF. The DNA of the CDR3 is TGTGCCAGCAGCCCTTGGCGGGGCGCTAGCACAGATACGCAGTATTTT.

V usage is TRBV19 and J usage is TRBJ1-1, with 9 bases matching TRBD1. Germline V lookup: CDR1 LNHDA, CDR2 SQIVND (reference sequence). CDR3 length: 17 amino acids. V lost 6 bases, J lost 0 bases, and 11 bases stayed unmatched. The CDR3 DNA is TGTGCCAGTAGCCCCCCAAACAGGGGGCAAGTGAACACTGAAGCTTTCTTT. Encoded protein: CASSPPNRGQVNTEAFF.

The CDR3 reads CASSKSSVSGANVLTF. The CDR3 DNA is TGTGCCAGCAGCAAGTCCTCGGTTTCCGGGGCCAACGTCCTGACTTTC. V is TRBV7-9 and J is TRBJ2-6, with D hard to call. The CDR3 has 16 amino acids. V dropped 5 bases and J dropped 4 bases, with 15 bases sitting between them. The germline V gene encodes CDR1 SEHNR and CDR2 FQNEAQ (reference sequence).

The sample holds a few counts of this clone. The chain carries TRBV5-6 and TRBJ2-5; D may be TRBD2 (5 bases). In germline, CDR1 is SGHDT, CDR2 YYEEEE. Trimming stripped 5 bases from V and 4 bases from J, with 15 bases between. The length of the CDR3 is 14 residues. The CDR3 nucleotides are TGTGCCAGCAGTCCGGGGAGCATTGGAGAGACCCAGTACTTC. Protein sequence: CASSPGSIGETQYF.

This chain links TRBV28 with TRBJ1-2; 8 bases fit TRBD1. The CDR3 spans 15 residues. The germline CDR1 and CDR2 sequences are MDHEN and SYDVKM. V lost 4 bases, J lost 5 bases, and 9 bases stayed unmatched. This chain's CDR3 is CASSSYRGMGYGYTF. The CDR3, as DNA: TGTGCCAGCAGTTCATACAGGGGGATGGGGTATGGCTACACCTTC.

Points on this clone: This probably arose from a read error, given a far larger clone one base away. Other DNA sequences in the sample encode the same CDR3. The chain couples TRBV11-1 to TRBJ1-1, with 9 bases lining up with TRBD1. This CDR3 contains 16 residues. Germline lookup yields CDR1 SGHAT and CDR2 FQDESV (reference sequence). In DNA, the CDR3 is TGTGCCAGCAGCCTACTCGGACAGGGGAGCGACCTGAATGCTTTCTTC. Residues: CASSLLGQGSDLNAFF.

In this sample, this clone turned up once. The rearrangement uses TRBV7-3 and TRBJ2-2; a possible D gene is TRBD2 (7 bases). The CDR3 is 18 amino acids. Germline lookup yields CDR1 SGHTA and CDR2 FQGTGA. V was shortened by 5 bases and J by 0 bases, with 19 bases between the two germline ends. The CDR3 DNA follows: TGTGCCAGCAGCCGGGAGCCCAGCGGGACATCGAACACCGGGGAGCTGTTTTTT. This gives the protein CASSREPSGTSNTGELFF. The full variable domain, with the rest looked up from reference TRBV7-3 and TRBJ2-2, is GAGVSQTPSNKVTEKGKYVELRCDPISGHTALYWYRQSLGQGPEFLIYFQGTGAADDSGLPNDRFFAVRPEGSVSTLKIQRTERGDSAVYLCASSREPSGTSNTGELFFGEGSRLTVL.

The table lists this clone with a few counts. The V call is TRBV28, the J call TRBJ1-4; 8 positions match TRBD1. This CDR3 is built from 12 residues. With V trimmed by 8 bases and J by 4 bases, 0 bases remained unmatched. Germline CDR1 and CDR2: MDHEN and SYDVKM. This chain's CDR3 is CASGQGNEKLFF. The CDR3 DNA sequence: TGTGCCAGCGGACAGGGTAATGAAAAACTGTTTTTT.

This clone was counted only a few times. This chain's CDR3 is CSVDGVTGELFF. The CDR3 DNA sequence: TGCAGCGTTGACGGCGTAACCGGGGAGCTGTTTTTT. This chain joins TRBV29-1 and TRBJ2-2; D ambiguous. The V end was cut by 3 bases, the J end by 5 bases, with 7 bases between. This CDR3 has 12 amino acids. Germline values: CDR1 SQVTM, CDR2 ANQGSEA.

The rearrangement joins TRBV7-2 to TRBJ1-1; D uncertain. The CDR3 sequence is 13 residues long. The germline CDR1 and CDR2 sequences are SGHTA and FQGNSA. V lost 1 base and J lost 8, with 11 bases in between. CDR3 bases: TGTGCCAGCAGCTTAGTGTGGAGGGCCGAAGCTTTCTTT. Translation gives CASSLVWRAEAFF.

This rearrangement joins TRBV11-3 to TRBJ2-5; 14 bases map to TRBD2. Germline assignment: CDR1 SGHNT and CDR2 YENEEA. The junction had 5 bases not matched to a gene; V was cut back by 4 bases and J by 4 bases. CDR3 size: 16 residues. The CDR3 spells CASSSAGTSGRETQYF. The CDR3 DNA reads TGTGCCAGCAGCTCAGCCGGGACTAGCGGGAGAGAGACCCAGTACTTC.

The V and J genes are TRBV4-1 and TRBJ2-1; 14 bases map to TRBD2. Germline CDR1 is MGHRA and CDR2 is YSYEKL. The junction had 2 bases not matched to a gene; V was cut back by 3 bases and J by 4 bases. The CDR3 contains 16 residues. The CDR3 loop reads CASSHRLAGGYNEQFF. The CDR3 coding sequence is TGCGCCAGCAGCCACAGACTAGCGGGAGGGTACAATGAGCAGTTCTTC.

The V and J genes are TRBV5-5 and TRBJ1-1, with a weak D call TRBD1 (6 bases). The germline V and J ends were trimmed by 3 bases and 0 bases, with 9 bases remaining between them. This CDR3 contains 14 residues. CDR1 and CDR2 from the germline V gene are SGHKS and YYEKEE (reference sequence). The CDR3 DNA reads as TGTGCCAGCAGCTCCGGGACAATGAACACTGAAGCTTTCTTT. It translates to CASSSGTMNTEAFF.

V gene TRBV29-1 combines with J gene TRBJ2-3, with 8 bases identical to TRBD1. The CDR3 runs to 13 residues. With V trimmed by 3 bases and J by 3 bases, 2 bases remained unmatched. CDR1 is SQVTM, CDR2 ANQGSEA, per germline. CDR3 nucleotide sequence: TGCAGCGTTGATGGACAGGGAACAGATACGCAGTATTTT. It encodes CSVDGQGTDTQYF.

The rearrangement links TRBV30 to TRBJ2-5; D not certain. Germline CDR1 GTSNPN, CDR2 SVGIG (reference sequence). V gave up 3 bases and J gave up 0 bases, with 5 bases separating them. There are 12 residues in the CDR3. CDR3: CAWRRYQETQYF. CDR3 nucleotide sequence: TGTGCCTGGAGACGGTACCAAGAGACCCAGTACTTC.

This clone was detected only once. The chain joins TRBV14 to TRBJ2-4; a possible D gene is TRBD1 (5 bases). The V gene's germline CDR1 is SGHDN and CDR2 FVKESK. The V end lost 4 bases, the J end lost 5 bases, and 6 bases lay between the germline ends. The CDR3 totals 12 residues. DNA for the CDR3: TGTGCCAGCAGCCCGACAGAAAACATTCAGTACTTC. Protein sequence: CASSPTENIQYF.

Remarks on this clone: A far larger clone is just one base off, so this is likely a read error. The genes are TRBV9 and TRBJ2-2; D gene uncertain. CDR1 and CDR2 from the germline V gene are SGDLS and YYNGEE. This CDR3 spans 15 amino acids. V gave up 7 bases and J gave up 3 bases, with 16 bases separating them. The CDR3 DNA reads as TGTGCCAGCGGCGCCAGGATGGAACACACCGGGGAGCTGTTTTTT. Protein product: CASGARMEHTGELFF.

This chain uses TRBV19 with TRBJ2-2, with D uncertain. The CDR3 has 16 amino acids. V shed 3 bases and J shed 6 bases, with 17 bases lying between them. Germline CDR1 LNHDA, CDR2 SQIVND (reference sequence). Here the CDR3 DNA reads TGTGCCAGTAGTATGGCAAAGCTGGTCGGACCCGGGGAGCTGTTTTTT. This sequence encodes CASSMAKLVGPGELFF.

The CDR3 is CASSWRAAGELFF. CDR3 in DNA: TGTGCCAGCAGCTGGCGGGCCGCCGGGGAGCTGTTTTTT. The V call is TRBV7-3, the J call TRBJ2-2; tentative D call: TRBD2 (5 bases). Germline CDR1 SGHTA, CDR2 FQGTGA. This CDR3 spans 13 amino acids. The V end was cut by 4 bases, the J end by 6 bases, with 9 bases between.

This rearrangement joins TRBV5-1 to TRBJ2-1; D may be TRBD2 (6 bases). Trimming took 4 bases from V and 9 from J, leaving 17 bases between them. Looked up from germline, CDR1 is SGHRS and CDR2 is YFSETQ. This CDR3 region has 14 residues. CDR3 residues: CASSPTRSLGEQFF. In nucleotides, the CDR3 is TGCGCCAGCAGCCCGACTAGAAGCCTCGGTGAGCAGTTCTTC.

This clone has a count of ten or more. The genes are TRBV4-3 and TRBJ2-7, with a weak D call TRBD2 (5 bases). The V gene lost 1 base and the J gene lost 3 bases, with 7 bases spanning the gap. The CDR3 extends over 13 amino acids. Germline CDR1 LGHNA, CDR2 YSLEER. The CDR3: CASSQGGYYEQYF. Here the CDR3 DNA reads TGCGCCAGCAGCCAAGGAGGGTACTACGAGCAGTACTTC.

This clone has just one count. V gene TRBV6-5 combines with J gene TRBJ1-1; D gene ambiguous. Looked up from germline, CDR1 is MNHEY and CDR2 is SVGAGI. The CDR3 is made up of 14 amino acids. Trimming removed 7 bases from V and 1 base from J, with 13 bases in between. The CDR3 loop reads CASNPWRENTEAFF. The CDR3 bases are TGTGCCAGCAATCCCTGGAGGGAGAACACTGAAGCTTTCTTT.

This chain uses TRBV18 with TRBJ1-3; no firm D call. This CDR3 is 16 amino acids long. Germline loops: CDR1 KGHSH, CDR2 LQKENI. V was pared by 5 bases and J by 0 bases, with 14 bases between. The CDR3 region is CASSRPAAYSGNTIYF. As DNA, the CDR3 is TGTGCCAGCTCAAGGCCTGCAGCGTACTCTGGAAACACCATATATTTT.

This chain uses TRBV19 with TRBJ2-5, with 7 bases lining up with TRBD2. Per the germline V gene, CDR1 is LNHDA and CDR2 is SQIVND (reference sequence). The trim removed 3 bases at V and 5 bases at J, leaving 12 bases unmatched. The CDR3 is 16 amino acids. The chain's CDR3 is CASSIGGRVGGETQYF. The CDR3 nucleotides read TGTGCCAGTAGTATCGGCGGGAGAGTGGGTGGGGAGACCCAGTACTTC. Filled out from reference TRBV19 and TRBJ2-5, the complete variable domain reads DGGITQSPKYLFRKEGQNVTLSCEQNLNHDAMYWYRQDPGQGLRLIYYSQIVNDFQKGDIAEGYSVSREKKESFPLTVTSAQKNPTAFYLCASSIGGRVGGETQYFGPGTRLLVL.

V and J are TRBV5-1 and TRBJ2-2; D not resolved. CDR1 and CDR2 from the germline V gene are SGHRS and YFSETQ. The CDR3 spans 13 residues. Trimming took off 0 bases at V and 4 bases at J, with 4 bases between the two ends. This CDR3 is CASSLEPTGELFF. DNA of the CDR3: TGCGCCAGCAGCTTGGAGCCCACCGGGGAGCTGTTTTTT.

The chain is built from TRBV5-1 and TRBJ2-1; D is possibly TRBD2 (5 bases). The germline V gene encodes CDR1 SGHRS and CDR2 YFSETQ. The ends were cut back, 4 bases at V and 0 bases at J, with 23 bases in the middle. The CDR3 has 19 residues. In DNA form, the CDR3 reads TGCGCCAGCAGCCCATACGGGATTGGAAGGGCCAGCTCCTACAATGAGCAGTTCTTC. Protein: CASSPYGIGRASSYNEQFF.